The 26 T cell receptor beta chains presented below share a single source sample, sequenced in a study of T-cell memory formation after mild COVID-19. TCRdb ran MiXCR on the 5' RACE reads and lists one entry per CDR3 protein. The sample holds about 5,500 distinct CDR3 sequences; roughly 20% are singletons and the top ten take approximately 56%. What was sequenced was PBMCs or a T cell subset sorted from them (not recorded which). The receptor source for this set is an adult woman who had mild COVID-19 (a few samples of this study predate the infection). Cell type and time point are not known.

This clonotype was detected many times. CDR3 amino acids: CASSTRQGGGAFF. The DNA of the CDR3 is TGTGCCAGCAGCACCCGACAGGGGGGGGGAGCTTTCTTT. V gene TRBV7-8 combines with J gene TRBJ1-1, with TRBD1 matching 9 bases. Germline assignment: CDR1 SGHVS and CDR2 FQNEAQ. The V and J ends lost 5 bases and 10 bases, in that order; junction bases with no gene match: 8. The CDR3 runs 13 residues.

Judged by abundance, this clonotype is medium-sized. The chain couples TRBV7-9 to TRBJ1-1; TRBD1 matches 11 bases. The ends lost 6 bases at V and 1 base at J; junction bases unmatched: 1. Germline V lookup: CDR1 SEHNR, CDR2 FQNEAQ (reference sequence). The CDR3 consists of 14 residues. CDR3 protein: CASSGQGANTEAFF. The CDR3, as DNA: TGTGCCAGCAGTGGACAGGGGGCGAACACTGAAGCTTTCTTT.

The V call is TRBV11-2, the J call TRBJ2-1; D might be TRBD1 (5 bases). The V and J ends lost 6 bases and 3 bases respectively, with 12 bases between them. The CDR3 totals 14 residues. From germline, CDR1 is SGHAT and CDR2 FQNNGV. CDR3 in DNA: TGTGCCAGCAGGGTCCAGGGCCACTACAATGAGCAGTTCTTC. Its translation is CASRVQGHYNEQFF.

The table lists this clonotype with a few counts. The chain carries TRBV12-3 or TRBV12-4 and TRBJ2-2; no firm D call. With 7 bases removed from V and 2 bases from J, the gap between germline ends came to 17 bases. This CDR3 spans 16 amino acids. As DNA, the CDR3 is TGTGCCAGCACACACCTTCGGAACATCAACACCGGGGAGCTGTTTTTT. Its protein is CASTHLRNINTGELFF.

As concerns this clonotype: The junction and the germline gene differ at one end; a read error may be behind it. This chain uses TRBV27 with TRBJ2-3; D is unresolved. The CDR3 extends over 15 amino acids. CDR1 is MNHEY, CDR2 SMNVEV, per germline (reference sequence). CDR3 coding DNA: TGTGACAGCAGTTTCTTGGGCCATTGGGGAGATACGCAGTATTTT. Translating it yields CDSSFLGHWGDTQYF.

This clonotype has at least ten counts. This sequence joins TRBV13 and TRBJ1-1, with a tentative D call TRBD1 (5 bases). Germline V gene sequence: CDR1 PRHDT, CDR2 FYEKMQ (reference sequence). V was cut by 11 bases and J by 5 bases, with 15 bases left in between. This CDR3 contains 12 residues. For the CDR3, the DNA is TGTGCCTTCGGGAGGGGCTTTACTGAAGCTTTCTTT. This encodes CAFGRGFTEAFF.

This clonotype came up many times. This chain uses TRBV29-1 with TRBJ1-2; D call uncertain. This CDR3 is built from 13 residues. V was cut by 0 bases and J by 4 bases, with 9 bases left in between. Germline CDR1 is SQVTM and CDR2 is ANQGSEA. Written as DNA, the CDR3 is TGCAGCGTTGAAGATCCCCTGAGCTATGGCTACACCTTC. Translation: CSVEDPLSYGYTF.

By sample share, this clonotype is medium-sized. This chain uses TRBV24-1 with TRBJ2-2; 12 nucleotides match TRBD2. Losses at the gene ends were 6 bases for V and 1 base for J; bases not matched to a gene: 8. CDR3 length: 18 residues. CDR1 is KGHDR, CDR2 SFDVKD, per germline. CDR3 DNA: TGTGCCACCAGTCGGACTAGCGGGACCCTTTTGAACACCGGGGAGCTGTTTTTT. Protein product: CATSRTSGTLLNTGELFF.

In its sample, this clonotype ranks as medium-sized. The chain combines TRBV5-1 with TRBJ2-7; TRBD2 agrees at 14 bases. J gave up 7 bases and V 3 bases, and 6 bases lay outside the gene matches. This CDR3 has 15 amino acids. Germline lookup yields CDR1 SGHRS and CDR2 YFSETQ. CDR3 nucleotides: TGCGCCAGCAGCTGGGGGGGACTAGCGGGAGATGAGCAGTACTTC. This gives the protein CASSWGGLAGDEQYF.

This clonotype qualifies as medium-sized. An end of the junction does not agree with germline; a read error may underlie this. CDR3 sequence: CATSLGDTEAFF. As DNA, the CDR3 is TGTGCCACCAGCTTAGGAGACACTGAAGCTTTCTTT. The V gene is TRBV7-9, the J gene TRBJ1-1; the D is unclear. The CDR3 is made up of 12 amino acids. In germline, CDR1 is SEHNR, CDR2 FQNEAQ (reference sequence). The full variable domain, completed using reference TRBV7-9 and TRBJ1-1, is DTGVSQNPRHKITKRGQNVTFRCDPISEHNRLYWYRQTLGQGPEFLTYFQNEAQLEKSRLLSDRFSAERPKGSFSTLEIQRTEQGDSAMYLCATSLGDTEAFFGQGTRLTVV.

This clonotype was picked up many times. The chain links TRBV18 to TRBJ1-2, with 7 bases fitting TRBD1. The germline V gene encodes CDR1 KGHSH and CDR2 LQKENI. The CDR3 has 15 residues. The J segment lost 8 bases and the V segment lost 3 bases, leaving 12 bases of the junction unmatched. The CDR3 coding sequence is TGTGCCAGCTCACCCACAAGAGGGGGCGAAATCGGCTACACCTTC. It specifies CASSPTRGGEIGYTF.

This clonotype appeared many times. J is TRBJ1-6 and V is TRBV7-9; D may be TRBD1 (5 bases). V dropped 3 bases and J dropped 10 bases, with 13 bases sitting between them. This CDR3 has 14 residues. The V gene's germline CDR1 is SEHNR and CDR2 FQNEAQ (reference sequence). CDR3 in DNA: TGTGCCAGCAGCTTTACAGGCAGGGCATCACCCCTCCACTTT. It is translated as CASSFTGRASPLHF. Full variable domain (remainder filled in from reference TRBV7-9 and TRBJ1-6): DTGVSQNPRHKITKRGQNVTFRCDPISEHNRLYWYRQTLGQGPEFLTYFQNEAQLEKSRLLSDRFSAERPKGSFSTLEIQRTEQGDSAMYLCASSFTGRASPLHFGNGTRLTVT.

This clonotype occurred many times. The chain couples TRBV3-1 to TRBJ2-1, with D possibly TRBD1 on 5 matching bases. Germline V gene data show CDR1 as LGHDT and CDR2 as YNNKEL (reference sequence). The CDR3 has 16 amino acids. Trimming took off 4 bases at V and 0 bases at J, with 13 bases between the two ends. DNA for the CDR3: TGTGCCAGCAGCCCTAGGGGCGGTAGCTCCTACAATGAGCAGTTCTTC. Encoded protein: CASSPRGGSSYNEQFF.

This clonotype was counted ten times or more. The rearrangement uses TRBV20-1 and TRBJ1-2, with TRBD1 matching over 7 bases. V was pared by 5 bases and J by 6 bases, with 9 bases of the junction left unmatched. Germline V gene lookup returns CDR1 DFQATT and CDR2 SNEGSKA (reference sequence). This CDR3 comprises 13 residues. The CDR3 region is CSAPRQGGDGYTF. The CDR3 DNA follows: TGCAGTGCTCCTCGACAGGGAGGTGATGGCTACACCTTC.

This clonotype was counted ten times or more. This chain links TRBV21-1 with TRBJ2-7; whether TRBD1, the table's D call, matches the DNA was not checked. TRBV21-1 is recorded as a pseudogene. The CDR3 has 18 residues. In nucleotides, the CDR3 is TGTGCCAGCAGCAAAAGGGCTTGGGGACACAGGGGAGTATACGAGCAGTACTTC. It encodes CASSKRAWGHRGVYEQYF.

The sample holds many counts of this clonotype. The chain joins TRBV10-3 to TRBJ1-2; a weak D match, TRBD1 (6 bases). The CDR3 runs to 13 residues. Trimming took 7 bases from V and 5 from J, leaving 14 bases between them. The germline V gene has CDR1 ENHRY and CDR2 SYGVKD. CDR3 sequence reads: CAINQGIAYGYTF. DNA of the CDR3: TGTGCCATCAACCAGGGGATAGCATATGGCTACACCTTC.

This clonotype appeared many times. This chain uses TRBV27 with TRBJ2-5; 11 positions match TRBD2. The CDR3 loop spans 14 amino acids. Germline V gene lookup returns CDR1 MNHEY and CDR2 SMNVEV (reference sequence). J was trimmed by 5 bases and V by 4 bases; bases with no gene match: 3. The CDR3 bases are TGTGCCAGCAGTTCGGGACTAGCGGTGGAGACCCAGTACTTC. Amino acid sequence: CASSSGLAVETQYF.

The chain carries TRBV11-2 and TRBJ2-3; possibly TRBD2 for D (6 bases). Trimming shortened V by 4 bases and J by 7 bases, and 12 bases separated the two germline ends. This CDR3 has 13 amino acids. Germline-derived CDR1 and CDR2 are SGHAT and FQNNGV. The CDR3 spells CASSSVRGNTQYF. CDR3 in DNA: TGTGCCAGCAGCTCCGTGCGGGGAAATACGCAGTATTTT.

In this sample, this clonotype is medium-sized (0.01 to 0.1%). The chain links TRBV12-3 or TRBV12-4 to TRBJ2-1; 10 bases match TRBD1. This CDR3 contains 17 residues. Germline trimming cut 5 bases from V and 7 bases from J; bases unmatched to any gene: 14. The DNA for the CDR3 is TGTGCCAGCAGTCACCAACTCGCGGGACAGGGGATAAATGAGCAGTTCTTC. Residues: CASSHQLAGQGINEQFF.

By its share, this clonotype is medium-sized. The V and J genes are TRBV7-6 and TRBJ1-1; D call uncertain. V was trimmed by 4 bases and J by 3 bases, leaving 12 bases between them. The CDR3 loop spans 14 amino acids. The germline V gene encodes CDR1 SGHVS and CDR2 FNYEAQ. The CDR3 nucleotides read TGTGCCAGCAGCTCCACCGGGCCTCACACTGAAGCTTTCTTT. Translation gives CASSSTGPHTEAFF. The whole variable domain, filled in from reference TRBV7-6 and TRBJ1-1, reads GAGVSQSPRYKVTKRGQDVALRCDPISGHVSLYWYRQALGQGPEFLTYFNYEAQQDKSGLPNDRFSAERPEGSISTLTIQRTEQRDSAMYRCASSSTGPHTEAFFGQGTRLTVV.

This clonotype was seen repeatedly, ten times or more. The V call is TRBV12-3 or TRBV12-4, the J call TRBJ2-1; 9 bases align to TRBD2. The J segment lost 6 bases and the V segment lost 5 bases, leaving 5 bases of the junction unmatched. This CDR3 contains 14 residues. CDR3 region: CASSTPGLANEQFF. The CDR3 DNA reads TGTGCCAGCAGTACTCCGGGACTAGCCAATGAGCAGTTCTTC.

There are many counts of this clonotype. The chain combines TRBV5-6 with TRBJ2-3; D is ambiguous. The CDR3 runs 16 residues. Trimming removed 0 bases from V and 1 base from J, with 12 bases in between. CDR1 is SGHDT, CDR2 YYEEEE, per germline. CDR3 sequence (DNA): TGTGCCAGCAGCTTGGTGGTAGGGATGGGCACAGATACGCAGTATTTT. Amino acids: CASSLVVGMGTDTQYF.

This clonotype was seen a few times. The chain carries TRBV7-9 and TRBJ1-5; D is perhaps TRBD1 (5 bases). With 2 bases removed from V and 3 bases from J, the gap between germline ends came to 8 bases. CDR1 and CDR2 from the germline V gene are SEHNR and FQNEAQ (reference sequence). This CDR3 spans 14 amino acids. The DNA for the CDR3 is TGTGCCAGCAGCTTACTGGACAACAATCAGCCCCAGCATTTT. Translation: CASSLLDNNQPQHF. Drawing the rest from reference TRBV7-9 and TRBJ1-5, the complete variable domain is DTGVSQNPRHKITKRGQNVTFRCDPISEHNRLYWYRQTLGQGPEFLTYFQNEAQLEKSRLLSDRFSAERPKGSFSTLEIQRTEQGDSAMYLCASSLLDNNQPQHFGDGTRLSIL.

This clonotype is medium-sized by share. The chain is built from TRBV7-6 and TRBJ2-3; D is undetermined. CDR1 SGHVS and CDR2 FNYEAQ come from the germline V gene. Trimming left V 1 base short and J 4 bases short, with 15 bases between. The CDR3 covers 16 residues. The CDR3 spells CASSLGTYRFPDTQYF. The CDR3 coding sequence is TGTGCCAGCAGCTTAGGCACATATCGCTTCCCAGATACGCAGTATTTT.

This clonotype is labeled as medium-sized. CDR3 loop: CASSFSRGGSYEQYF. As DNA, the CDR3 is TGTGCCAGCAGCTTCTCGAGGGGGGGCTCCTACGAGCAGTACTTC. The chain couples TRBV7-2 to TRBJ2-7; possible D gene TRBD2, 7 bases. The germline CDR1 and CDR2 sequences are SGHTA and FQGNSA. The CDR3 loop spans 15 amino acids. Trimming left V 3 bases short and J 0 bases short, with 12 bases between.

This clonotype occurred many times. The chain couples TRBV12-3 or TRBV12-4 to TRBJ2-3, with a possible D match to TRBD1 (6 bases). CDR3 length: 15 residues. The V and J ends lost 3 bases and 2 bases respectively, with 12 bases between them. CDR3 nucleotides: TGTGCCAGCAGTTTGTTGGGGGCCTACACAGATACGCAGTATTTT. Protein sequence: CASSLLGAYTDTQYF.